The clone carrying this T cell receptor beta chain was picked up many times. Its antigen remains unknown. The authors deemed Graves' hyperthyroidism stable absent ophthalmopathy progression within 18 months. The study excluded patients with uncontrolled infection, other autoimmune disease, pregnancy or lactation. RNA transcripts were the template for amplifying TCR beta CDR3 regions. First-round RT-PCR of the TCR CDR3 relied on the HTBI primer set. TCRdb reprocessed the multiplex PCR reads via MiXCR and lists one record per CDR3 protein. This sample has about 99,000 distinct CDR3 sequences; about half occur once, and the top ten carry under 30%. This record belongs to a study of T cells in Graves' hyperthyroidism and ophthalmopathy. Study as a whole: At the time of initial diagnosis and before any treatment, peripheral blood was collected. Study observations and caveats: In validation, the model predicted ophthalmopathy. These predictions came a median roughly seven months before onset.

This CDR3 region has 14 residues. J gave up 0 bases and V 5 bases, and 2 bases lay outside the gene matches. Germline V gives CDR1 SGHNT, CDR2 YYREEE (reference sequence). Source material: blood. The TCR was taken from a man aged 40-49 years with Graves' hyperthyroidism. The rearrangement joins TRBV5-4 to TRBJ2-3; 8 bases align to TRBD1. CDR3 in amino acids: CASRRTGSTDTQYF. The CDR3 bases are TGTGCCAGCAGACGGACAGGGAGCACAGATACGCAGTATTTT.